The rows below give T cell receptor beta chains drawn from one sample of a study of tumour-infiltrating T cells in Burkitt lymphoma. Sequencing was performed with immunoSEQ multiplex PCR; in TCRdb, only in-frame clones are kept and a portion is missing. The sample lists about a thousand clones; roughly 13% were seen once. The sample consisted of tumor tissue. The receptor set was obtained from a human donor with diffuse large B-cell lymphoma. Each CDR3 is given with its conserved first and last residue. The D gene is left open where the match is weak. Not every row has a clone size; where given, it reads once, few, many or a size class.

cdr3_aa: CASTPLGDYGYTF
j_call: TRBJ1-2
d_call: .
v_call: TRBV19
clone_size: few
cdr3_length: 13

cdr3_aa: CASGQGGETQYF
j_call: TRBJ2-5
d_call: TRBD2
v_call: TRBV7-2
clone_size: .
cdr3_length: 12

cdr3_aa: CASSSSGLAGETQYF
j_call: TRBJ2-5
d_call: TRBD2
v_call: TRBV7-3
clone_size: few
cdr3_length: 15

cdr3_aa: CASSLEYAEPYNEQFF
j_call: TRBJ2-1
d_call: .
v_call: TRBV28
clone_size: .
cdr3_length: 16

cdr3_aa: CASRSTANYGYTF
j_call: TRBJ1-2
d_call: .
v_call: TRBV6-6
clone_size: few
cdr3_length: 13

cdr3_aa: CASSGQGAYEQYF
j_call: TRBJ2-7
d_call: TRBD1
v_call: TRBV18
clone_size: .
cdr3_length: 13

cdr3_aa: CASSPKGGNTGELFF
j_call: TRBJ2-2
d_call: .
v_call: TRBV5-4
clone_size: .
cdr3_length: 15

cdr3_aa: CASSLQTNQPQHF
j_call: TRBJ1-5
d_call: .
v_call: TRBV19
clone_size: .
cdr3_length: 13

cdr3_aa: CASSPYEGLNTEAFF
j_call: TRBJ1-1
d_call: .
v_call: TRBV18
clone_size: few
cdr3_length: 15

cdr3_aa: CASSLQGVQYF
j_call: TRBJ2-7
d_call: .
v_call: TRBV10-2
clone_size: .
cdr3_length: 11

cdr3_aa: CASDGEETQYF
j_call: TRBJ2-5
d_call: .
v_call: TRBV2
clone_size: .
cdr3_length: 11

cdr3_aa: CASSLAGAYYGYTF
j_call: TRBJ1-2
d_call: .
v_call: TRBV7-9
clone_size: .
cdr3_length: 14

cdr3_aa: CASSSSLAGGNNEQFF
j_call: TRBJ2-1
d_call: TRBD2
v_call: TRBV7-6
clone_size: few
cdr3_length: 16

cdr3_aa: CASSPAGGFDVWKNTIYF
j_call: TRBJ1-3
d_call: .
v_call: TRBV14
clone_size: .
cdr3_length: 18